One and the same sample provided the 12 T cell receptor beta chains below, sequenced in a study of T cell responses to AZD1222 COVID-19 vaccine. Libraries were prepared by immunoSEQ multiplex PCR; TCRdb keeps only in-frame clonotypes and omits some of them. The sample yields about 140,000 clones, roughly 92% seen once. The material sequenced was peripheral blood, taken on day 0 of AZD1222 vaccination. Receptor source: an adult in good health.

The genes are TRBV7-9 and TRBJ1-2; D may be TRBD1 (5 bases). The CDR3 extends over 19 amino acids. V lost 1 base and J lost 7, with 28 bases in between. The germline gives CDR1 SEHNR, CDR2 FQNEAQ (reference sequence). The CDR3 DNA follows: TGTGCCAGCAGCTTAGTGGGAGGGAGCAGGGAAGGCCCCCTATCTGGCTACACCTTC. The encoded protein is CASSLVGGSREGPLSGYTF. Full variable domain (outside the CDR3, taken from reference TRBV7-9 and TRBJ1-2): DTGVSQNPRHKITKRGQNVTFRCDPISEHNRLYWYRQTLGQGPEFLTYFQNEAQLEKSRLLSDRFSAERPKGSFSTLEIQRTEQGDSAMYLCASSLVGGSREGPLSGYTFGSGTRLTVV.

This clone was observed a few times. V and J are TRBV6-5 and TRBJ1-1; no definite D call. Germline V lookup: CDR1 MNHEY, CDR2 SVGAGI. This CDR3 is 12 amino acids long. Between the trimmed V and J ends, which lost 0 bases and 9 bases, there was a span of 8 bases. CDR3 in amino acids: CASSYSTKKAFF. The CDR3, as DNA: TGTGCCAGCAGTTACTCGACGAAGAAAGCTTTCTTT.

The J gene is TRBJ2-7, the V gene TRBV19, with a weak D call TRBD1 (6 bases). This CDR3 spans 17 amino acids. Germline V lookup: CDR1 LNHDA, CDR2 SQIVND (reference sequence). Between the trimmed V and J ends, which lost 2 bases and 3 bases, there was a span of 20 bases. Here the CDR3 DNA reads TGTGCCAGTAGTATAATTGCTGGGCGTCAGGGGAACTACGAGCAGTACTTC. Protein: CASSIIAGRQGNYEQYF. Based on the CDR3 plus reference TRBV19 and TRBJ2-7, the full variable domain is DGGITQSPKYLFRKEGQNVTLSCEQNLNHDAMYWYRQDPGQGLRLIYYSQIVNDFQKGDIAEGYSVSREKKESFPLTVTSAQKNPTAFYLCASSIIAGRQGNYEQYFGPGTRLTVT.

The chain combines TRBV6-1 with TRBJ2-7; D is possibly TRBD1 (6 bases). The CDR3 spans 13 residues. Trimming took off 5 bases at V and 0 bases at J, with 8 bases between the two ends. Germline assignment: CDR1 MNHNS and CDR2 SASEGT. The CDR3 reads CASSPTGSYEQYF. The CDR3 bases are TGTGCCAGCAGTCCGACAGGCTCCTACGAGCAGTACTTC.

The chain links TRBV19 to TRBJ1-6; D remains ambiguous. CDR1 LNHDA and CDR2 SQIVND come from the germline V gene (reference sequence). This CDR3 contains 15 residues. Trimming pared 3 bases from V and 0 bases from J, leaving 6 bases between. The CDR3 loop reads CASSIQSSYNSPLHF. CDR3 sequence (DNA): TGTGCCAGTAGTATTCAGAGCTCCTATAATTCACCCCTCCACTTT.

The J gene is TRBJ2-7, the V gene TRBV4-1, with 7 bases aligning to TRBD1. The CDR3 contains 15 residues. V lost 1 base to trimming and J lost 3 bases; unmatched junction nucleotides: 6. Germline V gene data show CDR1 as MGHRA and CDR2 as YSYEKL. In DNA, the CDR3 is TGCGCCAGCAGCCAAGGACAGGGCGCCATCTACGAGCAGTACTTC. Translation: CASSQGQGAIYEQYF.

The CDR3 spells CASSPSGGYNEQFF. The CDR3 DNA is TGTGCCAGCAGTCCTAGCGGGGGTTACAATGAGCAGTTCTTC. The V and J genes are TRBV6-5 and TRBJ2-1; 10 positions agree with TRBD2. V lost 5 bases and J lost 4; bases outside the gene matches: 2. Germline V gene lookup returns CDR1 MNHEY and CDR2 SVGAGI. CDR3 length equals 14 residues.

The chain links TRBV6-4 to TRBJ1-2, with 7 bases aligning to TRBD1. The CDR3 sequence is 16 residues long. Germline assignment: CDR1 MRHNA and CDR2 SNTAGT. The V segment lost 2 bases and the J segment 4 bases; nucleotides outside the gene matches: 10. The DNA of the CDR3 is TGTGCCAGCAGTGACGCTTCACAGGGGACCGGCTATGGCTACACCTTC. Protein: CASSDASQGTGYGYTF.

The V and J genes are TRBV5-1 and TRBJ1-1; D is undetermined. Trimming removed 5 bases from V and 4 bases from J, with 6 bases in between. The CDR3 is 11 residues long. The germline V gene encodes CDR1 SGHRS and CDR2 YFSETQ. CDR3 DNA: TGCGCCAGCAGGAGCGGCACTGAAGCTTTCTTT. Protein product: CASRSGTEAFF.

The chain recombines TRBV7-9 with TRBJ2-1; 7 bases are a match to TRBD2. There are 12 residues in the CDR3. After removal of 4 bases from V and 9 bases from J, the junction contained 3 bases not matched to a gene. Germline CDR1 reads SEHNR; CDR2 reads FQNEAQ (reference sequence). The CDR3, as DNA: TGTGCCAGCAGCTATACTAGCGCTGAGCAGTTCTTC. Residues: CASSYTSAEQFF.

The CDR3 coding sequence is TGTGCCAGCAGTGAAGCGGGGCTAGCGGGAGGGACCGGGGAGCTGTTTTTT. Residues: CASSEAGLAGGTGELFF. This chain connects TRBV6-1 to TRBJ2-2; 12 bases agree with TRBD2. The V gene end was trimmed by 0 bases and the J gene end by 5 bases; junction bases not matched to a gene: 4. This CDR3 region has 17 residues. The germline CDR1 and CDR2 sequences are MNHNS and SASEGT.

This clone was seen once. This rearrangement joins TRBV5-1 to TRBJ2-4, with D uncertain. V lost 0 bases and J 5 bases, leaving 3 bases between the germline ends. This CDR3 has 12 amino acids. The germline gives CDR1 SGHRS, CDR2 YFSETQ. The CDR3 protein is CASSLEENIQYF. DNA for the CDR3: TGCGCCAGCAGCTTGGAAGAAAACATTCAGTACTTC.